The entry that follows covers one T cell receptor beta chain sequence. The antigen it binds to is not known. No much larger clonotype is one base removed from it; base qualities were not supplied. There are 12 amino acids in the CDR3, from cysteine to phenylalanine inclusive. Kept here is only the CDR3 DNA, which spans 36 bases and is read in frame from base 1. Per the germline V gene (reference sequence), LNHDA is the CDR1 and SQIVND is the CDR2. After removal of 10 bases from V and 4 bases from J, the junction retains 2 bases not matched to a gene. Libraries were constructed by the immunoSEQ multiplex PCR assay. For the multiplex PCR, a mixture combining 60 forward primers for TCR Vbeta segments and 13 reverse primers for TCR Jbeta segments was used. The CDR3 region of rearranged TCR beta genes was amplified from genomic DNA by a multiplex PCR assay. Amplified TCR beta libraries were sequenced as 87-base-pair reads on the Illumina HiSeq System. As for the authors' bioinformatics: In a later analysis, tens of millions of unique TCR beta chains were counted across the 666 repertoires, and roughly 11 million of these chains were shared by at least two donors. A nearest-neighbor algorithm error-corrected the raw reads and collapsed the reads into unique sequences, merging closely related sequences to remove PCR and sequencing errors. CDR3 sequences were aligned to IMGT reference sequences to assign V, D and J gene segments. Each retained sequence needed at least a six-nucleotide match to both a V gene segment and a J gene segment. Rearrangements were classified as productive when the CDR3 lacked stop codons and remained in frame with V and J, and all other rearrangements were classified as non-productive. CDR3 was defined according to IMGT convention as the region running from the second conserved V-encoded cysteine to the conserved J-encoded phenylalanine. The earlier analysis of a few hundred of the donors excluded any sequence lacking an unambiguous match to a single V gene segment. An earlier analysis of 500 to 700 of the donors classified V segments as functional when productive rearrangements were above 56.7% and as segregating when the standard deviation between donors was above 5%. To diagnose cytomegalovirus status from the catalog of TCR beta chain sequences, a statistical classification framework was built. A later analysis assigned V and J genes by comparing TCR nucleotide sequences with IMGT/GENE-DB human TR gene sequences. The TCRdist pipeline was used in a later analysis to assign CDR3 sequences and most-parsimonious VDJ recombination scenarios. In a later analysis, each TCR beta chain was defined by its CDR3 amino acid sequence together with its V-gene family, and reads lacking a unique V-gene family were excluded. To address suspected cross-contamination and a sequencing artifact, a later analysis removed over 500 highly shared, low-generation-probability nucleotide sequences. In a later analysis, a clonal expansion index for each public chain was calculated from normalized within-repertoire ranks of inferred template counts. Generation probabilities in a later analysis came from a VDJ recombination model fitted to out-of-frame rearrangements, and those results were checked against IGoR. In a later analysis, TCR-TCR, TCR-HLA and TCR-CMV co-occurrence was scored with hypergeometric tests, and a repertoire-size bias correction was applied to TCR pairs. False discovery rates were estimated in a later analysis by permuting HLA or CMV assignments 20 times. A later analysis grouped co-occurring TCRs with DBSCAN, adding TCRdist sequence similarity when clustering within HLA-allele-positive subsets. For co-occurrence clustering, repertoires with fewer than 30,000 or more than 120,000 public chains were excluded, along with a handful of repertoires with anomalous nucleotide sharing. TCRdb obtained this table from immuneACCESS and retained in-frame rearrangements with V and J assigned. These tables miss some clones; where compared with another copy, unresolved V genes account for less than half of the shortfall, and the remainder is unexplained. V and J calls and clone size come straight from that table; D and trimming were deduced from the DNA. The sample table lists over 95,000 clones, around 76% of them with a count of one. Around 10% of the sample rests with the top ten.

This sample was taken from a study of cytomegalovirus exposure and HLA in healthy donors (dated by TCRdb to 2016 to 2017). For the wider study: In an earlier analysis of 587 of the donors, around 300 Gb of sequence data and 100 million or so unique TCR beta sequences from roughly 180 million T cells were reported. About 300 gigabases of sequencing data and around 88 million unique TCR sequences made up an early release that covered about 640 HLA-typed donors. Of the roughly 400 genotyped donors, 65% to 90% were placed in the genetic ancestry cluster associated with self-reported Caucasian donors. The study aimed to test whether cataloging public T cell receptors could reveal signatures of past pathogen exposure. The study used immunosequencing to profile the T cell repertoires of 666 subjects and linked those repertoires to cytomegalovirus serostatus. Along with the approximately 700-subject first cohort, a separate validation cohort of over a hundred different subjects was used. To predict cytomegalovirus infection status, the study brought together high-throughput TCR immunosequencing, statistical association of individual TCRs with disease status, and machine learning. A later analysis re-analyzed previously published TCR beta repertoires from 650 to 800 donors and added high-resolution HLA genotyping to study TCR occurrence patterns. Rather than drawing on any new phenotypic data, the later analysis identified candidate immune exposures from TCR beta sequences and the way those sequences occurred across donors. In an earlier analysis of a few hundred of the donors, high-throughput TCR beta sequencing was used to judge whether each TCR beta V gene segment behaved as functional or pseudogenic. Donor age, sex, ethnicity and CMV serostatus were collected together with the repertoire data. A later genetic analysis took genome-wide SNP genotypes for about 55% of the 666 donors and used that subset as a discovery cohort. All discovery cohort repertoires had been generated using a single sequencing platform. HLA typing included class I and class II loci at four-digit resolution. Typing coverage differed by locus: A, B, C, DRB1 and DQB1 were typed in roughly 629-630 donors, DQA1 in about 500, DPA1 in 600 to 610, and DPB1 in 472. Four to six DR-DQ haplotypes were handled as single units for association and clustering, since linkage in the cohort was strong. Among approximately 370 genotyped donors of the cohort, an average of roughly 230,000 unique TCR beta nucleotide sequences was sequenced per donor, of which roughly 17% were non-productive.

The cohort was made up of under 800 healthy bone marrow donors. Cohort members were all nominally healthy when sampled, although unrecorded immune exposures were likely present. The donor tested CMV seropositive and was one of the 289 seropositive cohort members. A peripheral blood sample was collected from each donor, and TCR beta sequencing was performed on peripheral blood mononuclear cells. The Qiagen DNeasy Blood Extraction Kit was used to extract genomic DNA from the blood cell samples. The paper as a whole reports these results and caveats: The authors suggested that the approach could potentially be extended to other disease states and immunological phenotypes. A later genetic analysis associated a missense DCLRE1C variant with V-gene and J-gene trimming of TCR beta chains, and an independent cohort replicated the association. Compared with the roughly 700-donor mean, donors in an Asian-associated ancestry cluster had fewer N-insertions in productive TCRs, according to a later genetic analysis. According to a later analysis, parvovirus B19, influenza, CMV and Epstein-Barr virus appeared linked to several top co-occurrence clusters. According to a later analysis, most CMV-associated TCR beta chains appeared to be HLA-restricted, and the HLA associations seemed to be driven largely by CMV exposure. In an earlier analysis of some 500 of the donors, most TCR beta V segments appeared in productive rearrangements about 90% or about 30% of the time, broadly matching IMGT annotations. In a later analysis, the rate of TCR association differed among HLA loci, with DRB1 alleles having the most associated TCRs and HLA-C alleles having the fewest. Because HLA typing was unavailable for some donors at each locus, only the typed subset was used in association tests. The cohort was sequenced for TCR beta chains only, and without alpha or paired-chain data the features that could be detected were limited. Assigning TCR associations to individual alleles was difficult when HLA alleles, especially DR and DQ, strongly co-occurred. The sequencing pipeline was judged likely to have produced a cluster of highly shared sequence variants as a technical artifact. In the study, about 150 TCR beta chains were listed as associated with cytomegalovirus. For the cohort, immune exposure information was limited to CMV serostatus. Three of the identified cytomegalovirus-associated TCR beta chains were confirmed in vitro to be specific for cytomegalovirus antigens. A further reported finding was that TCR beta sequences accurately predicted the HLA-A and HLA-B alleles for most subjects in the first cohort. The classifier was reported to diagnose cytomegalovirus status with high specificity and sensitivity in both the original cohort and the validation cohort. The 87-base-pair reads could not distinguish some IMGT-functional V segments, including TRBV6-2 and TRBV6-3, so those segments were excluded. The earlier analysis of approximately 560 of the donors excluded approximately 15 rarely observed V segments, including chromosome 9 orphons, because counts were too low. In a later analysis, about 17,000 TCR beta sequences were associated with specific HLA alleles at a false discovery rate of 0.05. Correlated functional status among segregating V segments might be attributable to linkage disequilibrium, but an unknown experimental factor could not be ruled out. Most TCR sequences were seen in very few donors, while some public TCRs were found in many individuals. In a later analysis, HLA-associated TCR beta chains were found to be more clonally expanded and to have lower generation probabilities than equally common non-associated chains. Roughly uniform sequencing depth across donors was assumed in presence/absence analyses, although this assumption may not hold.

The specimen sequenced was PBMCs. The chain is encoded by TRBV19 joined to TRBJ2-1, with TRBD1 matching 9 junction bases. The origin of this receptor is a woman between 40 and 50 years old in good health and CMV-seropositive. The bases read TGTGCCACCGGGACAGGGTACAATGAGCAGTTCTTC. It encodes CATGTGYNEQFF. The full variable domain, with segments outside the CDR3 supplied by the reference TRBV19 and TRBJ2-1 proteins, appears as DGGITQSPKYLFRKEGQNVTLSCEQNLNHDAMYWYRQDPGQGLRLIYYSQIVNDFQKGDIAEGYSVSREKKESFPLTVTSAQKNPTAFYLCATGTGYNEQFFGPGTRLTVL.